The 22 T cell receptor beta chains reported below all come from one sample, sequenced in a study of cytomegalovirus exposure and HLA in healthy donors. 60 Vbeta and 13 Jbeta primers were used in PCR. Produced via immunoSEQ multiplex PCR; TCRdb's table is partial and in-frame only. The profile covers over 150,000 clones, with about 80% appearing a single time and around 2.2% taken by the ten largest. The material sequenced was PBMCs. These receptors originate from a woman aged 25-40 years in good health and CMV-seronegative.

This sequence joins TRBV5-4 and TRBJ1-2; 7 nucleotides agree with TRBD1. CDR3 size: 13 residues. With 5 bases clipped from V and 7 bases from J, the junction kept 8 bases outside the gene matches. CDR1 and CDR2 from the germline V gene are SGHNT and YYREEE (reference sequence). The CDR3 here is CASSYTGVLGYTF. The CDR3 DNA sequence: TGTGCCAGCAGTTATACAGGGGTTCTTGGCTACACCTTC.

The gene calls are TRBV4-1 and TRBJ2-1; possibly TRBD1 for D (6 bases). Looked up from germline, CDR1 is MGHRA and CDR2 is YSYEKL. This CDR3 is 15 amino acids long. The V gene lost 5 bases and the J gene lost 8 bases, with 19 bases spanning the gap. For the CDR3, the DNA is TGCGCCAGCAGCAACGAAAAAACAGGGTTCCATGAGCAGTTCTTC. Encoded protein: CASSNEKTGFHEQFF.

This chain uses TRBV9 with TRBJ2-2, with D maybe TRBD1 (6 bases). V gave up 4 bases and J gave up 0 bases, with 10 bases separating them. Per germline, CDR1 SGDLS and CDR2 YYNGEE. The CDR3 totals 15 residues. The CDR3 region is CASSPDSSNTGELFF. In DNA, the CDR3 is TGTGCCAGCAGCCCGGACAGCTCGAACACCGGGGAGCTGTTTTTT. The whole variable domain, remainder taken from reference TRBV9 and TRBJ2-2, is DSGVTQTPKHLITATGQRVTLRCSPRSGDLSVYWYQQSLDQGLQFLIQYYNGEERAKGNILERFSAQQFPDLHSELNLSSLELGDSALYFCASSPDSSNTGELFFGEGSRLTVL.

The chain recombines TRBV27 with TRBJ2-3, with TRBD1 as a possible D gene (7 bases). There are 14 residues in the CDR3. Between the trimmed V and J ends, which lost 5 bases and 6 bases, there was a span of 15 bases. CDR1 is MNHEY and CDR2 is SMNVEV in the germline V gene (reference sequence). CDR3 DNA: TGTGCCAGCAGTGGTCAGGGGGGCGCGGATACGCAGTATTTT. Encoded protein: CASSGQGGADTQYF.

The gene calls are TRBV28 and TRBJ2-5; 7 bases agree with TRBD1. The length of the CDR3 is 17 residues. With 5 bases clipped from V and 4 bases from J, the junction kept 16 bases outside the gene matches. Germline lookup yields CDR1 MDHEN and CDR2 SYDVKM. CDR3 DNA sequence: TGTGCCAGCAGTCCCTCCCAATTGACAGGGTTTTTAGAGACCCAGTACTTC. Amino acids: CASSPSQLTGFLETQYF.

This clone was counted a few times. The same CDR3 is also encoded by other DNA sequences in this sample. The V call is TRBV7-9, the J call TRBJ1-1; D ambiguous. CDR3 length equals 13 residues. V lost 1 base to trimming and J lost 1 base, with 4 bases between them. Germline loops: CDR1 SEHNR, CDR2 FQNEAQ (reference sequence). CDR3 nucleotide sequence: TGTGCCAGCAGCTTAGGACAGAACACTGAAGCTTTCTTT. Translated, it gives CASSLGQNTEAFF.

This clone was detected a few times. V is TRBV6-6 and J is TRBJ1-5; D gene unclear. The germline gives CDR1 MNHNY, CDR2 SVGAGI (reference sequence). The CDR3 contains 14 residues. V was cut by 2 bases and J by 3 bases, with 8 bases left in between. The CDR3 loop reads CASSYGRANQPQHF. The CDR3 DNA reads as TGTGCCAGCAGTTACGGGAGGGCCAATCAGCCCCAGCATTTT.

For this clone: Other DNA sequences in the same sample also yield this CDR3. Here the CDR3 reads CASSLRGNYGYTF. The CDR3 DNA reads TGTGCCAGCAGTTTAAGAGGGAACTATGGCTACACCTTC. The V call is TRBV28, the J call TRBJ1-2; D call uncertain. CDR1 MDHEN and CDR2 SYDVKM come from the germline V gene. The length of the CDR3 is 13 residues. Trimming removed 2 bases from V and 2 bases from J, with 6 bases in between.

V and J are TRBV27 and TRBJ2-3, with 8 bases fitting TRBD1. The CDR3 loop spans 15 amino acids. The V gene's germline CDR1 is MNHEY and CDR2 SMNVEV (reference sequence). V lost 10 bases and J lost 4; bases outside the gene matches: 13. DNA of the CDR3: TGTGCCACCTCATTCCTCAGGGGGCCATCAGATACGCAGTATTTT. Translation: CATSFLRGPSDTQYF.

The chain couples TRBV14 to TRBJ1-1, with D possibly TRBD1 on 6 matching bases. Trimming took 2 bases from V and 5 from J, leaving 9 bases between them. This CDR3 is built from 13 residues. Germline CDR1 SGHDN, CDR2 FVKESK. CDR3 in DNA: TGTGCCAGCAGCCAACTAACAGGGACTGAAGCTTTCTTT. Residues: CASSQLTGTEAFF. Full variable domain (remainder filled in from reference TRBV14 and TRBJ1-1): EAGVTQFPSHSVIEKGQTVTLRCDPISGHDNLYWYRRVMGKEIKFLLHFVKESKQDESGMPNNRFLAERTGGTYSTLKVQPAELEDSGVYFCASSQLTGTEAFFGQGTRLTVV.

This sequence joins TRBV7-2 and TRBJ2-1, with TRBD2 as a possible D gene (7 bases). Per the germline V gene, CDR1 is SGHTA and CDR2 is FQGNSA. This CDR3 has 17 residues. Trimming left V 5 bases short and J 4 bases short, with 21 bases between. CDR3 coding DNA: TGTGCCAGCAGCATATACCATGGCGGGGGCCAATACAATGAGCAGTTCTTC. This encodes CASSIYHGGGQYNEQFF.

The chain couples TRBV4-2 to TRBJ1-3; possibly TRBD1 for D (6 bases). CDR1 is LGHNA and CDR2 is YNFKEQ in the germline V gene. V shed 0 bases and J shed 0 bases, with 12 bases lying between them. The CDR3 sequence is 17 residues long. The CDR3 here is CASSQERTGFSGNTIYF. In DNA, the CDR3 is TGTGCCAGCAGCCAAGAAAGAACAGGGTTCTCTGGAAACACCATATATTTT.

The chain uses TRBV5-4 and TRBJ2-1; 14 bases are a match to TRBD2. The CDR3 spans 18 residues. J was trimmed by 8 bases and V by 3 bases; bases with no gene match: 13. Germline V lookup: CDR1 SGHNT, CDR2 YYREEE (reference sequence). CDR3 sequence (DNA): TGTGCCAGCAGCTCGTACCGGGGGACTAGCGGGAGAATCTATGAGCAGTTCTTC. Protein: CASSSYRGTSGRIYEQFF. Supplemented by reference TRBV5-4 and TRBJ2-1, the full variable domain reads ETGVTQSPTHLIKTRGQQVTLRCSSQSGHNTVSWYQQALGQGPQFIFQYYREEENGRGNFPPRFSGLQFPNYSSELNVNALELDDSALYLCASSSYRGTSGRIYEQFFGPGTRLTVL.

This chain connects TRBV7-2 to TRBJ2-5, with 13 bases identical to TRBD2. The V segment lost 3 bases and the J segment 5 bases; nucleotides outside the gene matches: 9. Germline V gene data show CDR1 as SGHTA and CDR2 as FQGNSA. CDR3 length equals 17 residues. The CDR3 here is CASSFGGLAGVQETQYF. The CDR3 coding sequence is TGTGCCAGCAGCTTCGGAGGACTAGCGGGAGTACAGGAGACCCAGTACTTC.

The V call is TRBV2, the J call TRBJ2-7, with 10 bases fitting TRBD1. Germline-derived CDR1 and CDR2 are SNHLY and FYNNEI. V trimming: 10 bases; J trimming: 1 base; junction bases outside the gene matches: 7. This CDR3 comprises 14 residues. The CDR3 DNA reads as TGTGCCACAGGCCGGGACAGGGGTTCCTACGAGCAGTACTTC. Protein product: CATGRDRGSYEQYF.

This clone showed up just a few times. The CDR3 protein is CASSISEHHSNQPQHF. The CDR3 bases are TGTGCCAGTAGTATTTCCGAACACCATAGCAATCAGCCCCAGCATTTT. This chain joins TRBV19 and TRBJ1-5, with unresolved D. The CDR3 sequence is 16 residues long. The V end was cut by 3 bases, the J end by 0 bases, with 12 bases between. Germline CDR1 LNHDA, CDR2 SQIVND (reference sequence).

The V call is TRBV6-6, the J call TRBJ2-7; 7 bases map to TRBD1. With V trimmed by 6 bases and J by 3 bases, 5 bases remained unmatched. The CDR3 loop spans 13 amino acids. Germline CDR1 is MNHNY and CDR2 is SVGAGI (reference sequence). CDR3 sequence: CASSPGQNYEQYF. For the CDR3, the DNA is TGTGCCAGCAGCCCGGGACAGAACTACGAGCAGTACTTC.

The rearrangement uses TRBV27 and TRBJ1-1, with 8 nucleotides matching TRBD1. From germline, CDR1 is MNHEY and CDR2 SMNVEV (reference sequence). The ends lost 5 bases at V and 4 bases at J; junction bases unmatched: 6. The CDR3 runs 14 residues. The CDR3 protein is CASSRTGIVTEAFF. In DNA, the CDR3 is TGTGCCAGCAGTCGGACAGGGATCGTCACTGAAGCTTTCTTT.

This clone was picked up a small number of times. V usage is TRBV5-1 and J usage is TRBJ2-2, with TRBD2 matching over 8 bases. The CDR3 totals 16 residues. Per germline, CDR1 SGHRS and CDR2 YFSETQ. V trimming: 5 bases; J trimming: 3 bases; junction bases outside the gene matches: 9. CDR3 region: CASRLAAFGHTGELFF. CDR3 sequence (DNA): TGCGCCAGCAGACTAGCGGCCTTTGGGCACACCGGGGAGCTGTTTTTT.

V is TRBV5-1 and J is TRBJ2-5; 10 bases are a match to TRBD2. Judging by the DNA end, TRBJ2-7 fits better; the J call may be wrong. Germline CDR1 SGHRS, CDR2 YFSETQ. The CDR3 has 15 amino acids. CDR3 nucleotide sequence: TGCGCCAGCAGCCGGGGGAGCGGGGGGGCCTACGAGCAGTACTTC. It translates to CASSRGSGGAYEQYF.

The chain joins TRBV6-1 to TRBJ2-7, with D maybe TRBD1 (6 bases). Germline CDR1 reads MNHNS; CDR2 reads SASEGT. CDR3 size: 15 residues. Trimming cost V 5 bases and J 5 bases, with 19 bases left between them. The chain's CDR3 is CASSTIQGLTNEQYF. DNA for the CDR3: TGTGCCAGCAGTACAATACAGGGTCTAACGAACGAGCAGTACTTC.

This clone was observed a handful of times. In DNA form, the CDR3 reads TGTGCCAGCAGTTTTAGCGGGAGGGCCGACGAGCAGTACTTC. Translating gives CASSFSGRADEQYF. The V and J genes are TRBV27 and TRBJ2-7; 11 positions match TRBD2. Germline V gene data show CDR1 as MNHEY and CDR2 as SMNVEV (reference sequence). The CDR3 has 14 amino acids. The trim removed 3 bases at V and 5 bases at J, leaving 3 bases unmatched.